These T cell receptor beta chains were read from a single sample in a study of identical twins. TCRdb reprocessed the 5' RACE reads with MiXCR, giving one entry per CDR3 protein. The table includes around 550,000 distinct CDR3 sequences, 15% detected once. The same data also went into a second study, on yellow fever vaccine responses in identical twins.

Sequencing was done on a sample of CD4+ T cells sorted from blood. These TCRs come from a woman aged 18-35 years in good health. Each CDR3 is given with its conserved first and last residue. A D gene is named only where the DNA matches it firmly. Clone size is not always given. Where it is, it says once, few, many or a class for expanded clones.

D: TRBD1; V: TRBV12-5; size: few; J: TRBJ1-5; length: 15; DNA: TGTGCTAGTGGTTTCGGACAGGGGGCTGGTCAGCCCCAGCATTTT; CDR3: CASGFGQGAGQPQHF
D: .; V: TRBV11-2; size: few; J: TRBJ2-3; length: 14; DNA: TGTGCCAGCAGCTCCCGGACTATGGGGGATACGCAGTATTTT; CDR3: CASSSRTMGDTQYF
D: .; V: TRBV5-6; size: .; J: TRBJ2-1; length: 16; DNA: TGTGCCAGCAGCCCCGAAGCGAAACTCTCCTACAATGAGCAGTTCTTC; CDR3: CASSPEAKLSYNEQFF
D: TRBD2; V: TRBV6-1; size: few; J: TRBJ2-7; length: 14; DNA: TGTGCCAGCAGTCCCCAGGCGGGGGCCTACGAGCAGTACTTC; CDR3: CASSPQAGAYEQYF
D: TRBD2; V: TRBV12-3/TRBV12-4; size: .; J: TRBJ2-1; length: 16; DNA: TGTGCCAGCAGGAGTTTTGGGTCTAGCGGGGGGAATGAGCAGTTCTTC; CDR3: CASRSFGSSGGNEQFF
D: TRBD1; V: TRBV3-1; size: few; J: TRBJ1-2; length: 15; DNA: TGTGCCAGCAGCCTAAGTACGGACAGGGCGGGTGGCTACACCTTC; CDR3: CASSLSTDRAGGYTF
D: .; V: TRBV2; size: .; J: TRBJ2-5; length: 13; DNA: TGTGCCAGCAGCACCCAAAACCAAGAGACCCAGTACTTC; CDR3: CASSTQNQETQYF
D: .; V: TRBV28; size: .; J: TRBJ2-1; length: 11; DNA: TGTGCCAGCAGTTTATACGGGCAGCAGTTCTTC; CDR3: CASSLYGQQFF
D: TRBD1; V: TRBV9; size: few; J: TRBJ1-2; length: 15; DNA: TGTGCCAGCAGCCCATCGGACAGGCCTTACTATGGCTACACCTTC; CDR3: CASSPSDRPYYGYTF
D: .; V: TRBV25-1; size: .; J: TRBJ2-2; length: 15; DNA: TGTGCCAGCAGCGAATATGAGCTGAACACCGGGGAGCTGTTTTTT; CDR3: CASSEYELNTGELFF
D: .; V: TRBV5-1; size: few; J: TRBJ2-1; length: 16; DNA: TGCGCCAGCAGCTTGGGTCGGGTAGCCTCCTACAATGAGCAGTTCTTC; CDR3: CASSLGRVASYNEQFF
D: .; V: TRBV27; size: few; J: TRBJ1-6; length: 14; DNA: TGTGCCAGCACTTCTAGGACCCCCAATTCACCCCTCCACTTT; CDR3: CASTSRTPNSPLHF
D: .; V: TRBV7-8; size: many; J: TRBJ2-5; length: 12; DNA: TGTGCCAGCAGCTTATTCATGGAGACCCAGTACTTC; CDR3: CASSLFMETQYF
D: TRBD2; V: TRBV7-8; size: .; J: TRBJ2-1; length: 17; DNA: TGTGCCAGCAGCTTAGTTGTAGCGGGAGTAACATACAATGAGCAGTTCTTC; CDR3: CASSLVVAGVTYNEQFF
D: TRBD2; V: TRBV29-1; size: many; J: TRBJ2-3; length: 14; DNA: TGCAGCGCGGGGACTAGCGCCCGCAAATCGGCGCAGTATTTT; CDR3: CSAGTSARKSAQYF
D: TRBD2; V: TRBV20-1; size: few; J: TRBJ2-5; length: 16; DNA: TGCAGTGCTAGACGGGGTATAGCGGGAGGTGGAGAGACCCAGTACTTC; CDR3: CSARRGIAGGGETQYF
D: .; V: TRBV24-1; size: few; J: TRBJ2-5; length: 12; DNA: TGTGCCACCAGTGATTTCGGTGGGACCCAGTACTTC; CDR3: CATSDFGGTQYF
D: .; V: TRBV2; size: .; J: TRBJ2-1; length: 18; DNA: TGTGCCAGCAGTGGGCCAGCCCTACGGGGAAGCTCCTACAATGAGCAGTTCTTC; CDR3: CASSGPALRGSSYNEQFF
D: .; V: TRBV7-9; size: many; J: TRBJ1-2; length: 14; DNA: TGTGCCAGCAGCTTAGGAGGGGCCGGCTATGGCTACACCTTC; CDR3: CASSLGGAGYGYTF
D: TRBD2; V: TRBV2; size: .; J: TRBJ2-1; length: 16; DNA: TGTGCCAGCAATCCCCTCACTAGCGGGAGAGTCAATGAGCAGTTCTTC; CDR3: CASNPLTSGRVNEQFF
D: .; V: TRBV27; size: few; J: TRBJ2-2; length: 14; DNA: TGTGCCAGCAGGGACAGTCCCAGAACCGGGGAGCTGTTTTTT; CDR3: CASRDSPRTGELFF
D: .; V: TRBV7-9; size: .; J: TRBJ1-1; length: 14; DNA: TGTGCCAGCAGCTTAAATACAGGGAACACTGAAGCTTTCTTT; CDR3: CASSLNTGNTEAFF
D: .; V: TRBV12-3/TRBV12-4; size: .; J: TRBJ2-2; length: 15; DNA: TGTGCCAGCAGTGTAGGGCCACTGAACACCGGGGAGCTGTTTTTT; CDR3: CASSVGPLNTGELFF
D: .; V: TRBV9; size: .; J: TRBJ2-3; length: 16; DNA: TGTGCCAGCAGCGTAGTCGGCGGATCGAGCACAGATACGCAGTATTTT; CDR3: CASSVVGGSSTDTQYF
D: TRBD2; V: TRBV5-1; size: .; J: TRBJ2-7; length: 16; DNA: TGCGCCAGCAGCGGCGGGGGACTAGCGGGAGTCAACGAGCAGTACTTC; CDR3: CASSGGGLAGVNEQYF
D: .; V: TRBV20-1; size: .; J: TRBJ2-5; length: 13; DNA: TGCAGTGCCCCTACGAACAATCAAGAGACCCAGTACTTC; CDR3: CSAPTNNQETQYF
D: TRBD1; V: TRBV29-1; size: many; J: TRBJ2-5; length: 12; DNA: TGCAGCGTTGGACAGGGCGGGGAGACCCAGTACTTC; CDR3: CSVGQGGETQYF
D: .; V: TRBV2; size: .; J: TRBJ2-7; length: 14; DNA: TGTGCCAGCAGTAGATCAGGGATACTGAGGGAGCAGTACTTC; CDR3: CASSRSGILREQYF
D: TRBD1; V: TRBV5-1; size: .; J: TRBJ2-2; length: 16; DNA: TGCGCCAGCACCCAGTCTTTAGGACAGGGGACCGGGGAGCTGTTTTTT; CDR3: CASTQSLGQGTGELFF
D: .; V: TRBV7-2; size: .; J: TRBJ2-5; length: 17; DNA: TGTGCCAGCAGCTTAGGACCCCCAATAGGGTTGGGAGAGACCCAGTACTTC; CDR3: CASSLGPPIGLGETQYF
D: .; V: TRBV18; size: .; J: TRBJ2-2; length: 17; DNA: TGTGCCAGCTCACCACAAGTCAGACAGGTCACCACCGGGGAGCTGTTTTTT; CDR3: CASSPQVRQVTTGELFF
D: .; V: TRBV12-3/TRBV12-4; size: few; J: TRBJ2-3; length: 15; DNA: TGTGCCAGCAGTTTAGCGGGGCGAAACACAGATACGCAGTATTTT; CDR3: CASSLAGRNTDTQYF
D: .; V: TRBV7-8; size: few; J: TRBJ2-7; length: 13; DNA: TGTGCCAGCAGCTTAGCCCTCCTCTACGAGCAGTACTTC; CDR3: CASSLALLYEQYF
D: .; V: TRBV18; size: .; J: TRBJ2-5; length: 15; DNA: TGTGCCAGCTCACCACTCCTCAGCGTCCAAGAGACCCAGTACTTC; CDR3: CASSPLLSVQETQYF
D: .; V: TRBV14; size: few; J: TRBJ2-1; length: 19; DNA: TGTGCCAGCAGCCAAGACCGAACGGGACTTCTTAGCTCCTACAATGAGCAGTTCTTC; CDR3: CASSQDRTGLLSSYNEQFF
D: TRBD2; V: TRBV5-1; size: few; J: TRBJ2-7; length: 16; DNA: TGCGCCAGCAGCATCGCCGGGACTAGCGTTTCCTACGAGCAGTACTTC; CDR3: CASSIAGTSVSYEQYF
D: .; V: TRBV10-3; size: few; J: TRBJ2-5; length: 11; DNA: TGTGCCATCAGGGCGGGGGAGACCCAGTACTTC; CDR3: CAIRAGETQYF
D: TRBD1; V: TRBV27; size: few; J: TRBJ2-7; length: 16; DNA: TGTGCCAGCAGCCCTGACGGGGGACAGGGGTTCTACGAGCAGTACTTC; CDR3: CASSPDGGQGFYEQYF
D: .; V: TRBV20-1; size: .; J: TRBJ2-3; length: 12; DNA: TGCAGTGCTCACTCAAGCACAGATACGCAGTATTTT; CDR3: CSAHSSTDTQYF
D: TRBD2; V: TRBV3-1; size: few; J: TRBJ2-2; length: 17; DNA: TGTGCCAGCAGCCAAGTCAGACTAGCGGAGAACACCGGGGAGCTGTTTTTT; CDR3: CASSQVRLAENTGELFF
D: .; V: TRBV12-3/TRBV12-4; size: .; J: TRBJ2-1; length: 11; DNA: TGTGCCAGCAGGCCAGACCGGGCCATCTACTTC; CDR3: CASRPDRAIYF
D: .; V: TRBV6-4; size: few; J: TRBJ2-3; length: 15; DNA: TGTGCCAGCAGCCTCCAGGACAGTAGCACAGATACGCAGTATTTT; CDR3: CASSLQDSSTDTQYF
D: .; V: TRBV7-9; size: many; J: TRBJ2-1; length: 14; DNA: TGTGCCAGCAGAGAACTGGTCCAGGGGGGTGAGCAGTTCTTC; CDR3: CASRELVQGGEQFF
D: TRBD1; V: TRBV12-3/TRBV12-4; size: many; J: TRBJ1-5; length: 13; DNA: TGTGCCAGCAGTTTAGGGGACAGGGGGCCCCAGCATTTT; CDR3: CASSLGDRGPQHF
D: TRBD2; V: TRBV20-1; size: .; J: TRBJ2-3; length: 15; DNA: TGCAGTGCCAGGACTAGCGGGAAGACGTCAGATACGCAGTATTTT; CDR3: CSARTSGKTSDTQYF
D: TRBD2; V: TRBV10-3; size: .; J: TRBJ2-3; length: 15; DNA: TGTGCCATCAGCGGGACTAGCGGGAGCTTGGATACGCAGTATTTT; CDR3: CAISGTSGSLDTQYF
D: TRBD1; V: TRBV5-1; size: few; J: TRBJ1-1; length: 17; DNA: TGCGCCAGCAGCTTGGAGTGGACAGGGTACGGGAACACTGAAGCTTTCTTT; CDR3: CASSLEWTGYGNTEAFF
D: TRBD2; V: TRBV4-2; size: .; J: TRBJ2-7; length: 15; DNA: TGTGCCAGCAGCCTCCTAGCGGGAGTTGTCTACGAGCAGTACTTC; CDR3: CASSLLAGVVYEQYF
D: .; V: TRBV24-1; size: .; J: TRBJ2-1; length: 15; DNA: TGTGCCACCAGTGACCGGAGGGGATCCTACAATGAGCAGTTCTTC; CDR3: CATSDRRGSYNEQFF
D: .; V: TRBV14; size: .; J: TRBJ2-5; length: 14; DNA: TGTGCCAGCAGCCCTCGGATAATCGGAGAGACCCAGTACTTC; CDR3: CASSPRIIGETQYF
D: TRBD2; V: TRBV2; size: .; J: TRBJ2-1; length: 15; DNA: TGTGCCAGCAATCCTCGGACTAGCGGGATCCATGAGCAGTTCTTC; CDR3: CASNPRTSGIHEQFF
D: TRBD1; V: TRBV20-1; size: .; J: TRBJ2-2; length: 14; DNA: TGCAGTGCTATGAAAGGGGGCAGCACCGGGGAGCTGTTTTTT; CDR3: CSAMKGGSTGELFF
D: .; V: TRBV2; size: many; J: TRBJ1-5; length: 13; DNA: TGTGCCAGCAGTGACGTGGGGAGGCAGCCCCAGCATTTT; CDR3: CASSDVGRQPQHF
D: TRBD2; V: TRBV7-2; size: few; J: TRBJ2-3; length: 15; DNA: TGTGCCAGCAGCTTAGAGGGACTAGCCCACGATACGCAGTATTTT; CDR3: CASSLEGLAHDTQYF